These 5 T cell receptor beta chains came from one sample sequenced in a study of CD4 and CD8 cells across lung adenocarcinoma regions. Via MiXCR, TCRdb re-called the PCR reads, giving one row per CDR3 protein. The data contain a few thousand distinct CDR3 sequences, roughly 70% of them singletons. Sequenced input: CD4+ T cells from the margin of a lung tumor. The receptors come from a male donor with lung adenocarcinoma. The CD4 and CD8 labels of this study may be unreliable.

This clonotype was recorded a few times. J is TRBJ2-1 and V is TRBV4-3; D is uncertain. CDR1 and CDR2 (germline): LGHNA, YSLEER. The V gene lost 6 bases and the J gene lost 10 bases, with 13 bases spanning the gap. The CDR3 has 12 residues. CDR3 nucleotides: TGCGCCAGCAGGCAAATAGGCGGAGAGCAGTTCTTC. It translates to CASRQIGGEQFF.

The V call is TRBV7-2, the J call TRBJ2-5; D perhaps matches TRBD1 (6 bases). The J call is doubtful: the DNA matches TRBJ2-7 better. The CDR3 has 14 residues. Germline V gene data show CDR1 as SGHTA and CDR2 as FQGNSA. The CDR3 protein is CASTSDRTGPEQYF. The DNA of the CDR3 is TGTGCCAGCACCTCAGACAGGACCGGTCCCGAGCAGTACTTC.

V usage is TRBV6-1 and J usage is TRBJ2-1, with 11 bases lining up with TRBD2. The CDR3 runs to 15 residues. CDR1 and CDR2 (germline): MNHNS, SASEGT. J lost 4 bases, V lost 5 bases, and 4 bases had no gene match. The CDR3 DNA reads TGTGCCAGCAGTCTAGCGGGAGGAAGGTACAATGAGCAGTTCTTC. This gives the protein CASSLAGGRYNEQFF.

This clonotype was recorded a few times. The rearrangement uses TRBV12-5 and TRBJ2-1; 7 nucleotides agree with TRBD2. The V gene's germline CDR1 is LGHNT and CDR2 FRNRAP. V dropped 9 bases and J dropped 2; count of bases not matched to a gene: 1. The CDR3 sequence is 12 residues long. The CDR3 nucleotides read TGTGCTAGCGGGGGGACCTACAATGAGCAGTTCTTC. It encodes CASGGTYNEQFF. Variable domain in full (rest from reference TRBV12-5 and TRBJ2-1): DARVTQTPRHKVTEMGQEVTMRCQPILGHNTVFWYRQTMMQGLELLAYFRNRAPLDDSGMPKDRFSAEMPDATLATLKIQPSEPRDSAVYFCASGGTYNEQFFGPGTRLTVL.

The chain recombines TRBV7-2 with TRBJ2-1; D gene unclear. Looked up from germline, CDR1 is SGHTA and CDR2 is FQGNSA. CDR3 size: 11 residues. The V gene lost 4 bases and the J gene lost 8 bases, with 6 bases spanning the gap. The CDR3 here is CASSSDHEQFF. In DNA, the CDR3 is TGTGCCAGCAGCTCCGACCATGAGCAGTTCTTC.